The rows below give T cell receptor beta chains drawn from one sample of a study of T cell responses to AZD1222 COVID-19 vaccine. Here immunoSEQ multiplex PCR was the method, and the copy in TCRdb shows in-frame clones only, minus some. In the table there are approximately 180,000 clones, about 90% of which are singletons. Sequences were derived from peripheral blood, sampled on day 0 of AZD1222 vaccination. The receptors originated from an adult in good health. CDR3s include the opening cysteine and the closing phenylalanine or tryptophan. A D gene is named only where the DNA matches it firmly. Clone size is given for some rows only: seen once, a few or many times, or a class if the clone is expanded.

D gene,J gene,clone size,V gene,CDR3 protein,CDR3 DNA
.,TRBJ2-1,.,TRBV29-1,CSAQRALEHEQFF,TGCAGCGCCCAAAGGGCGTTGGAGCATGAGCAGTTCTTC
.,TRBJ2-4,.,TRBV7-2,CASSFQGAKNIQYF,TGTGCCAGCAGCTTTCAGGGGGCCAAAAACATTCAGTACTTC
.,TRBJ1-6,.,TRBV3-1/TRBV3-2,CASRVALGLGNSPLHF,TGTGCCAGCAGGGTAGCGTTAGGGTTGGGAAATTCACCCCTCCACTTT
TRBD1,TRBJ2-5,.,TRBV29-1,CSVTQPGQGETQYF,TGCAGCGTAACCCAACCGGGACAGGGGGAGACCCAGTACTTC
.,TRBJ1-6,.,TRBV19,CASNSTGSSYNSPLHF,TGTGCCAGTAATTCGACAGGAAGCTCCTATAATTCACCCCTCCACTTT
TRBD1,TRBJ1-2,.,TRBV5-6,CASSLPYMPGQGYGGYTF,TGTGCCAGCAGCTTACCCTATATGCCGGGACAGGGATACGGTGGCTACACCTTC
.,TRBJ2-2,.,TRBV30,CAWSDYNTGELFF,TGTGCCTGGAGCGATTATAACACCGGGGAGCTGTTTTTT
.,TRBJ1-6,.,TRBV7-6,CASSLDPNNSPLHF,TGTGCCAGCAGCTTAGATCCGAATAATTCACCCCTCCACTTT
TRBD1,TRBJ1-1,once,TRBV18,CASSPHQGAEAFF,TGTGCCAGCTCACCACATCAGGGGGCCGAAGCTTTCTTT
.,TRBJ1-4,once,TRBV2,CASTPGLVANEKLFF,TGTGCCAGCACCCCCGGACTTGTTGCTAATGAAAAACTGTTTTTT
TRBD1,TRBJ2-7,.,TRBV28,CASTRMGQTYEQYF,TGTGCCAGCACCCGAATGGGACAGACCTACGAGCAGTACTTC
TRBD1,TRBJ1-1,.,TRBV7-9,CASSLQGVNTEAFF,TGTGCCAGCAGCTTACAGGGGGTGAACACTGAAGCTTTCTTT